The entry below describes one T cell receptor beta chain. Assay: immunoSEQ multiplex PCR; the TCRdb copy retains only in-frame clones and omits some. The sample contains under 100,000 clones, roughly 86% of which appear only once. This record belongs to a study of blood T cell repertoires in COVID-19. Overall study: Sources were T cells, B-cell-depleted T cells, or PBMCs; the material itself was cDNA or gDNA.

Germline lookup yields CDR1 SGHTS and CDR2 YDEGEE. CDR3 length: 15 amino acids. Losses at the gene ends were 0 bases for V and 3 bases for J; bases not matched to a gene: 0. Material: peripheral blood. The clonotype originates from a human donor in a cohort sampled during active COVID-19. The rearrangement joins TRBV5-8 to TRBJ1-4; 9 bases line up with TRBD1. The CDR3 sequence is CASSLGTGANEKLFF. CDR3 nucleotide sequence: TGTGCCAGCAGCTTGGGGACAGGGGCTAATGAAAAACTGTTTTTT.